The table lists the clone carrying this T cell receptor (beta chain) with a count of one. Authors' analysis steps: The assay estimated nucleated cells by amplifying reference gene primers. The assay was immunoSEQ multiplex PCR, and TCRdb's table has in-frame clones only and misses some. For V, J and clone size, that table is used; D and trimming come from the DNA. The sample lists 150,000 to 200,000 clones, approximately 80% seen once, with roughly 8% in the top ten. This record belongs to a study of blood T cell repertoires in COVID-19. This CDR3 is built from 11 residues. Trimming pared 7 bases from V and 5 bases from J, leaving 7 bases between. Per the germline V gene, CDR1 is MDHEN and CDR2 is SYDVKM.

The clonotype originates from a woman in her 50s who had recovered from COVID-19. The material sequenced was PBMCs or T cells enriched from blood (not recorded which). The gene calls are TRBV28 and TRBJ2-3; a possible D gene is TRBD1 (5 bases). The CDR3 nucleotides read TGTGCCAGCACCCAGGGAGATACGCAGTATTTT. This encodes CASTQGDTQYF. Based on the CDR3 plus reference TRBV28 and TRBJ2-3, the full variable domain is DVKVTQSSRYLVKRTGEKVFLECVQDMDHENMFWYRQDPGLGLRLIYFSYDVKMKEKGDIPEGYSVSREKKERFSLILESASTNQTSMYLCASTQGDTQYFGPGTRLTVL.